This T cell receptor beta chain is from a study of T cell responses to AZD1222 COVID-19 vaccine. Germline V gives CDR1 KGHSH, CDR2 LQKENI. The CDR3 has 13 amino acids. The V and J ends lost 3 bases and 7 bases respectively, with 7 bases between them. This clone was picked up a small number of times. The antigen remains undetermined. Libraries were prepared by immunoSEQ multiplex PCR; TCRdb keeps only in-frame clonotypes and omits some of them. The sample comprises more than 100,000 clones, 70% to 90% of which are singletons, and roughly 8.9% rests with the top ten. Study-wide findings and caveats: The study sampled repertoires only after the peak T cell response. Donors, mostly white British, included more females; clonal diversity was possibly underestimated.

This TCR was recovered from an adult in good health. This sequence joins TRBV18 and TRBJ1-6; D remains ambiguous. This material consisted of peripheral blood, taken on day 0 of AZD1222 vaccination. The CDR3 reads CASSPSMNSPLHF. The CDR3 DNA is TGTGCCAGCTCACCTAGTATGAATTCACCCCTCCACTTT.